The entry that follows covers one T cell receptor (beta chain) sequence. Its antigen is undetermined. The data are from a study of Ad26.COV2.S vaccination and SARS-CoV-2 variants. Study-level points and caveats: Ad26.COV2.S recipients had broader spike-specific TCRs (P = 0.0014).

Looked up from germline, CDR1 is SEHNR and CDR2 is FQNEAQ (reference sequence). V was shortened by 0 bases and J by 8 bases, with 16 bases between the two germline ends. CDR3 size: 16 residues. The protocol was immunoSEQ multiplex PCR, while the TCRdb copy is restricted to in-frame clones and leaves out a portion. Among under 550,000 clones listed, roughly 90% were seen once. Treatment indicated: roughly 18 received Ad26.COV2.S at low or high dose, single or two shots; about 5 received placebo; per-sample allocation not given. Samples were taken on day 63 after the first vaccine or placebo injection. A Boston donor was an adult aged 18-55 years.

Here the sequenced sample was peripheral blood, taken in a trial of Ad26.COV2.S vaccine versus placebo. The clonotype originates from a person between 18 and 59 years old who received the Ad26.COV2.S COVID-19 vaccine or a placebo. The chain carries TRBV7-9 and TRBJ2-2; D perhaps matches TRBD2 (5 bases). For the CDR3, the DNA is TGTGCCAGCAGCTTAGCGGACTTCACGGTGTCGGGGGAGCTGTTTTTT. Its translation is CASSLADFTVSGELFF.